The clone carrying this T cell receptor beta chain has ten or more counts. The target antigen is unknown. The CDR3 has 13 amino acids. V lost 5 bases and J 1 base, leaving 9 bases between the germline ends. Germline loops: CDR1 SGHNT, CDR2 YYREEE (reference sequence). This sample stems from a study of T-cell memory formation after mild COVID-19. General study findings and limits: Pre-infection memory contained some responding clones, which suggested that cross-reactive memory had joined. Whether day 37 second-wave clones are SARS-CoV-2-specific was not confirmed.

Constant-segment-primed 5'RACE gave TCR alpha and TCR beta cDNA libraries with sample barcodes and UMIs. TCRdb reprocessed the 5' RACE reads with MiXCR, giving one entry per CDR3 protein. This table has about 610,000 distinct CDR3 sequences, roughly a sixth appearing once. The receptor's source is an adult woman who had mild COVID-19 (a few samples of this study predate the infection). Cell type and time point are not known. This chain uses TRBV5-4 with TRBJ2-5; D not resolved. Sequencing was done on a sample of PBMCs or a T cell subset sorted from them (not recorded which). CDR3 sequence (DNA): TGTGCCAGCAGTTTACCCAGCCAAGAGACCCAGTACTTC. Amino acids: CASSLPSQETQYF.